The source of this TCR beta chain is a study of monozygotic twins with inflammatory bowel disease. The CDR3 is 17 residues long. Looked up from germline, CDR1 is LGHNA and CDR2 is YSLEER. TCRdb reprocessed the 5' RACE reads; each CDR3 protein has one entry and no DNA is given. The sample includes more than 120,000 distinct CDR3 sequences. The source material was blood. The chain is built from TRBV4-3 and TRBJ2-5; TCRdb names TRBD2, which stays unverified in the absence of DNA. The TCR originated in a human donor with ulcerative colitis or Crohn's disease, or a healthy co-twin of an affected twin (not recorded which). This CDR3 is CASSQDGQRGGQETQYF.